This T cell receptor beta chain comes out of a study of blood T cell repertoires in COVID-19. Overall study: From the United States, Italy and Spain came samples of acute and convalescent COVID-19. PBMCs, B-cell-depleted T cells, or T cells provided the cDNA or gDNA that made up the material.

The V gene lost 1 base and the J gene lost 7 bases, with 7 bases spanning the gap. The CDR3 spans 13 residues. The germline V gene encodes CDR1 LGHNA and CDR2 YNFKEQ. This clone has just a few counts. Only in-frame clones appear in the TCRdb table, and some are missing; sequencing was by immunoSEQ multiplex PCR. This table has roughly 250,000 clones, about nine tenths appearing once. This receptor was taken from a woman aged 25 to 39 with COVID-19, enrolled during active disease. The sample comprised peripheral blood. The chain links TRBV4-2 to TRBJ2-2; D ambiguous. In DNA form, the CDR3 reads TGTGCCAGCAGCCAAGGCCCAGGCGGGGAGCTGTTTTTT. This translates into CASSQGPGGELFF.